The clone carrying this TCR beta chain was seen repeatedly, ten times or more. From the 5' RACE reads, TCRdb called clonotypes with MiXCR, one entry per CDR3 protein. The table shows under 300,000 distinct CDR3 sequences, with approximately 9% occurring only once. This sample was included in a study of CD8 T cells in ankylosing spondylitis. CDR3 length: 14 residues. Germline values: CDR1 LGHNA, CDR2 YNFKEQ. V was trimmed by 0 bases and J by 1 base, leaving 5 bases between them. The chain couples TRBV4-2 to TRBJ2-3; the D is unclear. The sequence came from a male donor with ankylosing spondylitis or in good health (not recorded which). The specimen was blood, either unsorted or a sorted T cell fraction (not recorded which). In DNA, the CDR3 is TGTGCCAGCAGCCAAGAAGAAGGCACAGATACGCAGTATTTT. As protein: CASSQEEGTDTQYF.